The source of this T cell receptor (beta chain) is a study of glioma-infiltrating T cells. Only one count was recorded for this clonotype. A much larger clone is a single base away; this may be a read error. This CDR3 region has 14 residues. V shed 6 bases and J 0 bases; nucleotides not matched to a gene: 3. Using RNA template, CDR3s of TCR alpha and beta were amplified with iRepertoire arm-PCR. TCRdb recomputed calls from the multiplex PCR reads with MiXCR, one row per CDR3 protein. The sample comprises fewer than 200,000 distinct CDR3 sequences, around 45% of which are singletons, and over 4% rests with the top ten.

This TCR was recovered from a human donor with low-grade glioma or glioblastoma, undergoing nonglioma brain surgery, or in good health (not recorded which). Material for sequencing was glioma tissue, nonneoplastic brain tissue, or PBMCs (not recorded which). The chain joins TRBV12-3 or TRBV12-4 to TRBJ1-1, with 8 nucleotides matching TRBD1. The CDR3: CASRGDRLNTEAFF. The CDR3 DNA follows: TGTGCCAGCAGAGGGGACAGGCTGAACACTGAAGCTTTCTTT.